This TCR beta chain was captured by sequencing in a study of spatial heterogeneity in lung cancer. TCRdb ran MiXCR on the 5' RACE reads and lists one entry per CDR3 protein. The sample consists of roughly 11,000 distinct CDR3 sequences, over 9.5% of them appearing once. As to time point: blood at routine non-recurrence follow-up after resection. This sample comprised PBMCs, obtained at follow-up. The TCR sequence derives from a female donor with early-stage non-small cell lung cancer.

The CDR3 DNA sequence: TGTGCCAGCAGCCAAGGACAGGGTGGCCTCGCAGATACGCAGTATTTT. It translates to CASSQGQGGLADTQYF. This rearrangement joins TRBV7-9 to TRBJ2-3; 8 bases align to TRBD1. The CDR3 extends over 16 amino acids. Germline V gives CDR1 SEHNR, CDR2 FQNEAQ (reference sequence). Losses at the gene ends were 5 bases for V and 4 bases for J; bases not matched to a gene: 11.